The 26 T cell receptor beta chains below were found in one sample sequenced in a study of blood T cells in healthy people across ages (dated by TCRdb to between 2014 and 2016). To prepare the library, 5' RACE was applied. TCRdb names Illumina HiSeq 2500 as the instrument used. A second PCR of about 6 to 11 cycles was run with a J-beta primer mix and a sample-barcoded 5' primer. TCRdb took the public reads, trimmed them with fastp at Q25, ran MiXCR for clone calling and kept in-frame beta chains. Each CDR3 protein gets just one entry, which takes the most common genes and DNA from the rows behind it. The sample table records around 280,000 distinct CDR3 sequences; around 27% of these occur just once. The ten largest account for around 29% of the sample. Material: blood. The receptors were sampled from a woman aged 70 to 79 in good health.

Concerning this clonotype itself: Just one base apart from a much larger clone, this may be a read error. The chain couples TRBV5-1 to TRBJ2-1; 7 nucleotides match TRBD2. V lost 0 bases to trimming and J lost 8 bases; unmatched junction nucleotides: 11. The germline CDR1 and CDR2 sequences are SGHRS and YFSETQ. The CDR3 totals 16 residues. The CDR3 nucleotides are TGCGCCAGCAGCTTGGGGACTCGCGGGAGTTACGATGAGCAGTTCTTC. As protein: CASSLGTRGSYDEQFF.

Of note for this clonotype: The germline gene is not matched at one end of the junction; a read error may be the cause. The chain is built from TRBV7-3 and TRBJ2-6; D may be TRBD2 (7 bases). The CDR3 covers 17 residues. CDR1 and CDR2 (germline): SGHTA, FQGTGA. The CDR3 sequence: CASSPIDGVAGASVLTF. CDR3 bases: TGTGCCAGCAGCCCAATCGACGGGGTGGCGGGGGCCAGCGTCCTGACTTTC.

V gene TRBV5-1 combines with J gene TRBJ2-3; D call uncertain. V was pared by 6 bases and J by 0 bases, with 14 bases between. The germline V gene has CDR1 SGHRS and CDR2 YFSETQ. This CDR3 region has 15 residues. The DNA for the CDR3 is TGCGCCAGCAATCCAGGCAGCGTAAGCACAGATACGCAGTATTTT. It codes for CASNPGSVSTDTQYF.

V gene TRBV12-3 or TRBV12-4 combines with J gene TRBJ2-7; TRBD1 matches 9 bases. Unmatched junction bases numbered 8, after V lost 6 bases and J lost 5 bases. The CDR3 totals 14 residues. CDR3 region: CASRGQGPGHEQYF. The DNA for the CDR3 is TGTGCCAGCAGGGGACAGGGCCCCGGCCACGAGCAGTACTTC.

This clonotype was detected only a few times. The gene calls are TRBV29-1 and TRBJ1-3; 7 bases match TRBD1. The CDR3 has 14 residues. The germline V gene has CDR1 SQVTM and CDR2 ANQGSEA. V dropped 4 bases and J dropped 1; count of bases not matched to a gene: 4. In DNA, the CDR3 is TGCAGCGTTGGAGAGACAGGGTCTGGAAACACCATATATTTT. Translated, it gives CSVGETGSGNTIYF.

The CDR3 DNA follows: TGTGCCAGCAGCGTCACCGGGACAGAGACCCAGTACTTC. Residues: CASSVTGTETQYF. V gene TRBV5-4 combines with J gene TRBJ2-5; the D gene could be TRBD1 or TRBD2 (5 bases each). The V end lost 4 bases, the J end lost 4 bases, and 11 bases lay between the germline ends. CDR3 length: 13 residues. CDR1 is SGHNT and CDR2 is YYREEE in the germline V gene (reference sequence).

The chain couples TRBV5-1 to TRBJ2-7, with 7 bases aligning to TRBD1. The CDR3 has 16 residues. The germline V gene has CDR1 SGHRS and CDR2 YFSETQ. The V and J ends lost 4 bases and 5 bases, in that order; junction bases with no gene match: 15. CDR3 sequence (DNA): TGCGCCAGCAGCCCAGACGGCACAGGGGTAGTCCACGAGCAGTACTTC. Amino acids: CASSPDGTGVVHEQYF.

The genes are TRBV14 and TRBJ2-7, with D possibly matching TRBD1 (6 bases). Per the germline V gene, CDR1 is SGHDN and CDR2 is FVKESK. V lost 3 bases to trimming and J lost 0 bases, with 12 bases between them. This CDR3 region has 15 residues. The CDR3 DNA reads TGTGCCAGCAGCCATCAATGGGGGCCCTCCTACGAGCAGTACTTC. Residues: CASSHQWGPSYEQYF.

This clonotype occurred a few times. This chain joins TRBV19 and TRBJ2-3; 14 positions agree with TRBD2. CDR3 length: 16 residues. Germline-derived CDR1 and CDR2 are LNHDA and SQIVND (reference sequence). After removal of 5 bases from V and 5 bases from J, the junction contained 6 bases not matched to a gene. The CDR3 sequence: CASSFRLAGGVDTQYF. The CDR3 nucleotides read TGTGCCAGTAGTTTCCGACTAGCGGGAGGGGTAGATACGCAGTATTTT.

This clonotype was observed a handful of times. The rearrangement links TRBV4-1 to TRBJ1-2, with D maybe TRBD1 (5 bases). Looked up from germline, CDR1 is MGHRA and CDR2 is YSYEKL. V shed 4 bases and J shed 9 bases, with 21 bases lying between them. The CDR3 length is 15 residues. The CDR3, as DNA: TGCGCCAGCAGCCGGGAGGAACAGGTCGTTTCTCGCTACACCTTC. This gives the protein CASSREEQVVSRYTF.

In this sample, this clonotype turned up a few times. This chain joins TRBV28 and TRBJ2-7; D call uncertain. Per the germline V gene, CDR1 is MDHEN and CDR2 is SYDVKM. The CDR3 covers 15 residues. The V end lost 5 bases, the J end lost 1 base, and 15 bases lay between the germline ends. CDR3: CASSPPAVGSYEQYF. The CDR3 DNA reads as TGTGCCAGCAGTCCTCCAGCTGTGGGATCCTACGAGCAGTACTTC.

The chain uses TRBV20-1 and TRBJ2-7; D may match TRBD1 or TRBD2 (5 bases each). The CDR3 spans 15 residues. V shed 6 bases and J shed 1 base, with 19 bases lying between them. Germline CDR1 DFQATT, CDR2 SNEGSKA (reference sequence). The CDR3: CSANPHGGQSYEQYF. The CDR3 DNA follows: TGCAGTGCAAACCCCCATGGGGGTCAGTCCTACGAGCAGTACTTC.

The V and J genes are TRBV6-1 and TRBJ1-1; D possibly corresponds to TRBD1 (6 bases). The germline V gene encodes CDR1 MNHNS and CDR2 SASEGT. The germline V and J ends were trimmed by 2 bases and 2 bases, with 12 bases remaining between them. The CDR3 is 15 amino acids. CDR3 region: CASSERQGRNTEAFF. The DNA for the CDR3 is TGTGCCAGCAGTGAACGGCAGGGGAGAAACACTGAAGCTTTCTTT.

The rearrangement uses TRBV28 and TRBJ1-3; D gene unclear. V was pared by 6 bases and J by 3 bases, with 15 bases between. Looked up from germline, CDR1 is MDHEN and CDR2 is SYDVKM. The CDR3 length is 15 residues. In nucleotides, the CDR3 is TGTGCCAGCAGCCGTCGACTGGGAAATGGAAACACCATATATTTT. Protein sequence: CASSRRLGNGNTIYF.

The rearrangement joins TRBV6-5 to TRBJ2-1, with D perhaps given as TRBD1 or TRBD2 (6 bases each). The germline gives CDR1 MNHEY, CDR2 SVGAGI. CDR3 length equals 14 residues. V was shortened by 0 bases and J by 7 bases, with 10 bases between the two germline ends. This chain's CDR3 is CASSYSGGPNEQFF. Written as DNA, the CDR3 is TGTGCCAGCAGTTACTCTGGGGGGCCGAATGAGCAGTTCTTC.

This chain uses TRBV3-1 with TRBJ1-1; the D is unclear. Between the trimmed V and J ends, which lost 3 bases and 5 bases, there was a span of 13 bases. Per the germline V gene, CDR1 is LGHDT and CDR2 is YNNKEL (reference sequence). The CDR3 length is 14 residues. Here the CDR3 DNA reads TGTGCCAGCAGCCATGCTGGAGGGAAGACTGAAGCTTTCTTT. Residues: CASSHAGGKTEAFF.

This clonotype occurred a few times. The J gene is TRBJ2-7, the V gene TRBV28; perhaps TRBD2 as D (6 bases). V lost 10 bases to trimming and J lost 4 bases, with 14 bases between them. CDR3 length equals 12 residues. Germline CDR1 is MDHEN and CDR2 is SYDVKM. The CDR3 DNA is TGTGCCACCGGGACTTTCCAGTACGAGCAGTACTTC. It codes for CATGTFQYEQYF.

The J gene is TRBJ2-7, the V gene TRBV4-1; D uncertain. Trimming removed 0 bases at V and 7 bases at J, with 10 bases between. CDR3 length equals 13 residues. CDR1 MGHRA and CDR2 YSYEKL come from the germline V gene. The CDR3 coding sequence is TGCGCCAGCAGCCAAGATTCCGTTCGAGAGCAGTACTTC. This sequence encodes CASSQDSVREQYF.

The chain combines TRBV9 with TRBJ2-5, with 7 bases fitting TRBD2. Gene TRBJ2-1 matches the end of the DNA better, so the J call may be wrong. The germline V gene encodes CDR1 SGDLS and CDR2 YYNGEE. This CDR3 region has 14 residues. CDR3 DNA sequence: TGTGCCAGCAGCGTAGACGGGAGGTTCGATGAGCAGTTCTTC. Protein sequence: CASSVDGRFDEQFF.

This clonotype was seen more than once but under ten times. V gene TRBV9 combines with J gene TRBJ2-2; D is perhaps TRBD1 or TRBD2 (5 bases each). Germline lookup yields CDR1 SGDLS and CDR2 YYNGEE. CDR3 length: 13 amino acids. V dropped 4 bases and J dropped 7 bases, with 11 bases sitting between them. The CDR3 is CASSSRDGGELFF. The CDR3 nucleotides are TGTGCCAGCAGCTCACGGGACGGCGGGGAGCTGTTTTTT.

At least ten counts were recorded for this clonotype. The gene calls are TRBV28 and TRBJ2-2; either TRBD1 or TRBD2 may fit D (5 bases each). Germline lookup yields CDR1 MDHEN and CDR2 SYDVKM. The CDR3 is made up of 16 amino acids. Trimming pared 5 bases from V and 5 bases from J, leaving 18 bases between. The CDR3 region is CASSSPEGMRTGELFF. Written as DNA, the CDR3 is TGTGCCAGCAGTAGCCCTGAGGGGATGAGGACCGGGGAGCTGTTTTTT.

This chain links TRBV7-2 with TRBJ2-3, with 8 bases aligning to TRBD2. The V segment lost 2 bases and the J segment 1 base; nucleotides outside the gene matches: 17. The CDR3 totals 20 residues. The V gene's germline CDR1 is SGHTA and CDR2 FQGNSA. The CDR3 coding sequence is TGTGCCAGCAGCTTAAGGGTGGGGAGATTAGCGGGAACTCGCACAGATACGCAGTATTTT. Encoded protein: CASSLRVGRLAGTRTDTQYF.

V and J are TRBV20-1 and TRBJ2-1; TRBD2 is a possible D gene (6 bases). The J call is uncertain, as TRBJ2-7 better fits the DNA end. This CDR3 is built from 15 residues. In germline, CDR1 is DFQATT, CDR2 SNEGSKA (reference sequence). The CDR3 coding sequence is TGCAGTGCTAGATCCGGACTACCGAGCTCCTACGAGCAGTACTTC. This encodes CSARSGLPSSYEQYF.

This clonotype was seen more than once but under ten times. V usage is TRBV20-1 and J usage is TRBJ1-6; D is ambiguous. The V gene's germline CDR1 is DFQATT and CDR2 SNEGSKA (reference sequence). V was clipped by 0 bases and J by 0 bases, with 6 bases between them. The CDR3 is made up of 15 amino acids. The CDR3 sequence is CSAREGSSYNSPLHF. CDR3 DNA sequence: TGCAGTGCTAGAGAGGGGAGCTCCTATAATTCACCCCTCCACTTT.

The CDR3 region is CASSPRQVIAKNIQYF. DNA of the CDR3: TGTGCCAGCAGCCCGCGACAGGTGATAGCCAAAAACATTCAGTACTTC. The chain links TRBV3-1 to TRBJ2-4, with D possibly matching TRBD1 (6 bases). The CDR3 totals 16 residues. With 4 bases removed from V and 0 bases from J, the gap between germline ends came to 13 bases. Germline values: CDR1 LGHDT, CDR2 YNNKEL (reference sequence).

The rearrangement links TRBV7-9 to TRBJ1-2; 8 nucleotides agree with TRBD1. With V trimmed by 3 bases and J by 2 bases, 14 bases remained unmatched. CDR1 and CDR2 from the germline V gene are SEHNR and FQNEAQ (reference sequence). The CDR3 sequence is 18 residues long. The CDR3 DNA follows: TGTGCCAGCAGCTTGCGACCGGGACAGGACAGAATCAACTATGGCTACACCTTC. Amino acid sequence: CASSLRPGQDRINYGYTF.